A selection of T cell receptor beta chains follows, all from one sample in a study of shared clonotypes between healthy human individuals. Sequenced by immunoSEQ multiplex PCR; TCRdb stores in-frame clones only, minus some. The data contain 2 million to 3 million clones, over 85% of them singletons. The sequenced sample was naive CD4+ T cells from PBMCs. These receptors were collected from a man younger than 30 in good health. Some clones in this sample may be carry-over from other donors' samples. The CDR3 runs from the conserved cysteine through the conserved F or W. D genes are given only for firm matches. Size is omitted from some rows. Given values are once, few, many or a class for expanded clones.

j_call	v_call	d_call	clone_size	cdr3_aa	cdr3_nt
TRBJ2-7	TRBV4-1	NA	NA	CASSLWTGGEQYF	TGCGCCAGCAGCCTATGGACTGGGGGCGAGCAGTACTTC
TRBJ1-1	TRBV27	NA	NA	CASIPRPARSTEAFF	TGTGCCAGCATCCCCAGGCCCGCAAGGAGCACTGAAGCTTTCTTT
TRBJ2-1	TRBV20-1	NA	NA	CSARRDEQFF	TGCAGTGCTAGGAGGGATGAGCAGTTCTTC
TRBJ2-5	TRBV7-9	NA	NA	CASSSRETQYF	TGTGCCAGCAGCTCACGGGAGACCCAGTACTTC
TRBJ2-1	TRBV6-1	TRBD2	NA	CASSATSGTYNEQFF	TGTGCCAGCAGCGCGACTAGCGGGACTTACAATGAGCAGTTCTTC
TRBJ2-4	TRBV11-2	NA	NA	CASSFGRQQANIQYF	TGTGCCAGCAGCTTCGGTCGCCAGCAGGCAAACATTCAGTACTTC
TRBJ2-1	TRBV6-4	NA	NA	CASSESRVGEQFF	TGTGCCAGCAGTGAATCTCGGGTGGGTGAGCAGTTCTTC
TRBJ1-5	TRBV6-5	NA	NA	CASSKGSVQPQHF	TGTGCCAGCAGTAAGGGGTCGGTTCAGCCCCAGCATTTT
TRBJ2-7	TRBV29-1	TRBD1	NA	CSVGQPSYEQYF	TGCAGCGTGGGACAGCCTTCCTACGAGCAGTACTTC
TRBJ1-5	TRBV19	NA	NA	CASSPDSLAGQPQHF	TGTGCCAGTAGCCCGGACAGCTTGGCGGGGCAGCCCCAGCATTTT
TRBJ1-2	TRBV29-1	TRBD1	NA	CSVDRTGGTANYGYTF	TGCAGCGTTGATCGGACAGGGGGGACTGCTAACTATGGCTACACCTTC
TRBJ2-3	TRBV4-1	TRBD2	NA	CASSQALSGRLDTQYF	TGCGCCAGCAGCCAAGCACTTAGCGGGAGGTTAGATACGCAGTATTTT
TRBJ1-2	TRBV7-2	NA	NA	CASTLTGVGDGYTF	TGTGCCAGCACACTCACCGGGGTGGGCGATGGCTACACCTTC
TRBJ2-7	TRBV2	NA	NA	CASRGGPGRAAYEQYF	TGTGCCAGCAGGGGGGGGCCGGGCAGGGCGGCCTACGAGCAGTACTTC
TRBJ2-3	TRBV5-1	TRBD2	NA	CASSLAFSVAGHTQYF	TGCGCCAGCAGCTTGGCCTTCTCGGTAGCGGGACATACGCAGTATTTT
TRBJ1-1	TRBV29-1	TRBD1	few	CSVPRTGPNTEAFF	TGCAGCGTTCCGCGGACAGGACCGAACACTGAAGCTTTCTTT
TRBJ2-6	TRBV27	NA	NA	CASTSLAGMSGANVLTF	TGTGCCAGCACCTCCCTGGCGGGCATGTCTGGGGCCAACGTCCTGACTTTC
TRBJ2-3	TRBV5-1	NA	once	CASAIADTQYF	TGCGCCAGCGCGATCGCAGATACGCAGTATTTT
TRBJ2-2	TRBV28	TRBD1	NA	CASSFQGARTGELFF	TGTGCCAGCAGTTTTCAGGGGGCAAGGACCGGGGAGCTGTTTTTT
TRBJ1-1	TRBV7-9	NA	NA	CASSPLGGFRAFF	TGTGCCAGCAGCCCCCTTGGGGGATTTAGAGCTTTCTTT
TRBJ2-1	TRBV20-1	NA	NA	CSASPLYEQFF	TGCAGTGCTAGCCCACTTTATGAGCAGTTCTTC
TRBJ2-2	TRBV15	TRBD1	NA	CATSRDRDRDISGELFF	TGTGCCACCAGCAGAGACCGGGACAGGGATATTTCCGGGGAGCTGTTTTTT
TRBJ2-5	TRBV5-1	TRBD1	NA	CASGAGTGAEETQYF	TGCGCCAGCGGGGCCGGGACAGGGGCTGAGGAGACCCAGTACTTC
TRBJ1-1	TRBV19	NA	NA	CASSIGGFGGAWTEAFF	TGTGCCAGTAGTATAGGAGGTTTCGGCGGGGCGTGGACTGAAGCTTTCTTT
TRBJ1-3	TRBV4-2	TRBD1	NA	CASSLWTGGNTIYF	TGTGCCAGCAGCTTGTGGACAGGTGGAAACACCATATATTTT
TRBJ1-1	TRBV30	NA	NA	CAWSDPTEAFF	TGTGCCTGGAGTGACCCCACTGAAGCTTTCTTT
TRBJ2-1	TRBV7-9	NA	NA	CASSPGQNSYNEQFF	TGTGCCAGCAGCCCAGGACAGAATTCCTACAATGAGCAGTTCTTC
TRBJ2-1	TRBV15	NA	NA	CATSITRTGRNEQFF	TGTGCCACCAGCATCACCCGAACGGGAAGGAATGAGCAGTTCTTC
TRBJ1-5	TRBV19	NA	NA	CASSMIRQGNQPQHF	TGTGCCAGTAGTATGATCCGACAGGGCAATCAGCCCCAGCATTTT
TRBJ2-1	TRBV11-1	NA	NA	CASSTSWMEEQFF	TGTGCCAGCAGCACCTCGTGGATGGAAGAGCAGTTCTTC
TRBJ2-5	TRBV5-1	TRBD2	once	CASSLGPTSGRRQETQYF	TGCGCCAGCAGCTTGGGCCCGACTAGCGGGAGAAGGCAAGAGACCCAGTACTTC
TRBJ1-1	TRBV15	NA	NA	CATSRTGAARRAFF	TGTGCCACCAGCAGGACCGGGGCAGCGCGAAGAGCTTTCTTT
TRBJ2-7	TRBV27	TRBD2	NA	CASSVPGGGQYF	TGTGCCAGCAGTGTCCCGGGGGGAGGACAGTACTTC
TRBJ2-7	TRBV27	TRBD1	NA	CASSPGQRHYEQYF	TGTGCCAGCAGTCCGGGACAGAGACACTACGAGCAGTACTTC
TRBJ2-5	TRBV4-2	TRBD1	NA	CASRDRGRGETQYF	TGTGCCAGCAGGGACAGGGGGCGCGGAGAGACCCAGTACTTC
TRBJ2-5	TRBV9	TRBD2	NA	CASSVDPSGSGTQYF	TGTGCCAGCAGCGTAGACCCTAGCGGGTCGGGGACCCAGTACTTC
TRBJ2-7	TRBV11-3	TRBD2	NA	CASSLSPSSGIPYEQYF	TGTGCCAGCAGCCTCTCCCCTTCAAGCGGGATCCCTTACGAGCAGTACTTC
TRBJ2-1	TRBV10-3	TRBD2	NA	CAISERLAGRDNEQFF	TGTGCCATCAGTGAGCGGCTAGCGGGAAGGGACAATGAGCAGTTCTTC
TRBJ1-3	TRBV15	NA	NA	CATSRFGLGNTIYF	TGTGCCACCAGCAGATTTGGGCTAGGAAACACCATATATTTT
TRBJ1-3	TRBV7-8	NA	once	CASSLDPANTIYF	TGTGCCAGCAGCTTAGACCCGGCAAACACCATATATTTT
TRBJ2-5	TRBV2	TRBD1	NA	CASSEATGTEETQYF	TGTGCCAGCAGTGAAGCGACCGGGACAGAAGAGACCCAGTACTTC
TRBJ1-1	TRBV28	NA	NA	CASSLPGRNTEAFF	TGTGCCAGCAGTTTACCGGGACGGAACACTGAAGCTTTCTTT
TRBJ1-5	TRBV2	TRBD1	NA	CASSVDRDQPQHF	TGTGCCAGCAGCGTAGACAGGGATCAGCCCCAGCATTTT
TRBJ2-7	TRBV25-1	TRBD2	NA	CASSGGLAGGSTYEQYF	TGTGCCAGCAGTGGTGGACTAGCGGGAGGCTCAACCTACGAGCAGTACTTC
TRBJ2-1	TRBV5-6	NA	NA	CASSLDLGDEQFF	TGTGCCAGCAGCTTGGATCTTGGGGATGAGCAGTTCTTC
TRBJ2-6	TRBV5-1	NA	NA	CASSFLAAGANVLTF	TGCGCCAGCAGCTTTCTAGCAGCTGGGGCCAACGTCCTGACTTTC
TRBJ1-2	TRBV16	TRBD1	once	CASSPGLTGANYGYTF	TGTGCCAGCAGCCCGGGCTTAACAGGGGCCAACTATGGCTACACCTTC
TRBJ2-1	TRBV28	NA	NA	CASSSPASSYNEQFF	TGTGCCAGCAGTTCGCCGGCGAGCTCCTACAATGAGCAGTTCTTC
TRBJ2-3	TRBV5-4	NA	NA	CASSLRGGTDTQYF	TGTGCCAGCAGCTTAAGAGGGGGAACAGATACGCAGTATTTT
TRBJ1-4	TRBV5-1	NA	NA	CASHDPGARNEKLFF	TGCGCCAGCCACGATCCCGGGGCTCGAAATGAAAAACTGTTTTTT